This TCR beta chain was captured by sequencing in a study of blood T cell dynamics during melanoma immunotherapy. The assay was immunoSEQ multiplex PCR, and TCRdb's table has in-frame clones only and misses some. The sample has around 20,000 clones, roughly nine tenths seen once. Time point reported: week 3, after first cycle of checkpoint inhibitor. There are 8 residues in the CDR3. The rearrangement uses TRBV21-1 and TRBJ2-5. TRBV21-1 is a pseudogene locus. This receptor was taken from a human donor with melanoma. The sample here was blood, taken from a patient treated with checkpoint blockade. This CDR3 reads CARETQYF. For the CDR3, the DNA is TGTGCCAGAGAGACCCAGTACTTC.